This passage covers 3 T cell receptor beta chains from one sample sequenced in a study of technical replicates of blood from a handful of donors. Libraries were prepared by immunoSEQ multiplex PCR; TCRdb keeps only in-frame clonotypes and omits some of them. This sample has about 78,000 clones; 95% occur once, and the top ten carry more than 0.25%. Source material: T cells isolated from PBMCs. The receptors shown here come from a human donor in good health.

V and J are TRBV4-1 and TRBJ2-3; TRBD2 agrees at 8 bases. This CDR3 has 16 residues. CDR1 and CDR2 from the germline V gene are MGHRA and YSYEKL. V lost 1 base to trimming and J lost 2 bases; unmatched junction nucleotides: 5. CDR3 protein: CASSQALAGYTDTQYF. As DNA, the CDR3 is TGCGCCAGCAGCCAAGCGCTAGCGGGTTACACAGATACGCAGTATTTT.

V gene TRBV4-1 combines with J gene TRBJ1-5; 11 bases fit TRBD1. The germline V gene has CDR1 MGHRA and CDR2 YSYEKL. There are 17 residues in the CDR3. The junction had 9 bases not matched to a gene; V was cut back by 2 bases and J by 6 bases. DNA for the CDR3: TGCGCCAGCAGCCAAAGAGGACAGGGGGCGGGGGGTCAGCCCCAGCATTTT. This codes for CASSQRGQGAGGQPQHF.

V is TRBV5-1 and J is TRBJ1-3, with 7 positions matching TRBD1. The CDR3 consists of 16 residues. Per germline, CDR1 SGHRS and CDR2 YFSETQ. Losses at the gene ends were 6 bases for V and 0 bases for J; bases not matched to a gene: 9. Here the CDR3 DNA reads TGCGCCAGCACTCCCCAGGGGGTCAGCTCTGGAAACACCATATATTTT. This encodes CASTPQGVSSGNTIYF.